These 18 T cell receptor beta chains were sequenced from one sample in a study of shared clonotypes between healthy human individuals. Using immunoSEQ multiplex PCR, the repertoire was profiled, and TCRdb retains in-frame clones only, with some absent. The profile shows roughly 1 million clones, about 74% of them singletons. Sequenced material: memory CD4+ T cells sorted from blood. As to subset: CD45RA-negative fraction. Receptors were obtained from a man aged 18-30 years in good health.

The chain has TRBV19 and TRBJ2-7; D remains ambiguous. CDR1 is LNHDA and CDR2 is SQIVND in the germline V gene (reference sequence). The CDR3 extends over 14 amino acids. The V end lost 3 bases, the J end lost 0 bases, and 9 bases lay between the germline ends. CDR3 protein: CASSITADSYEQYF. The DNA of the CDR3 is TGTGCCAGTAGTATCACAGCCGACTCCTACGAGCAGTACTTC.

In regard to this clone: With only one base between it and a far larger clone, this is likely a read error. CDR3 nucleotide sequence: TGTACCAGCATGAACCTTTACGAGCAGTACTTC. As protein: CTSMNLYEQYF. The chain couples TRBV6-6 to TRBJ2-7; no reliable D call. The CDR3 length is 11 residues. Germline V lookup: CDR1 MNHNY, CDR2 SVGAGI (reference sequence).

The CDR3 nucleotides read TGTGCCAGCTCACCGGGACCGACTCGCACTGAAGCTTTCTTT. Its protein product is CASSPGPTRTEAFF. The rearrangement uses TRBV18 and TRBJ1-1, with D perhaps matching TRBD1 (5 bases). V lost 3 bases to trimming and J lost 4 bases, with 12 bases between them. This CDR3 spans 14 amino acids. The V gene's germline CDR1 is KGHSH and CDR2 LQKENI. Together with reference TRBV18 and TRBJ1-1, the CDR3 gives the full variable domain: NAGVMQNPRHLVRRRGQEARLRCSPMKGHSHVYWYRQLPEEGLKFMVYLQKENIIDESGMPKERFSAEFPKEGPSILRIQQVVRGDSAAYFCASSPGPTRTEAFFGQGTRLTVV.

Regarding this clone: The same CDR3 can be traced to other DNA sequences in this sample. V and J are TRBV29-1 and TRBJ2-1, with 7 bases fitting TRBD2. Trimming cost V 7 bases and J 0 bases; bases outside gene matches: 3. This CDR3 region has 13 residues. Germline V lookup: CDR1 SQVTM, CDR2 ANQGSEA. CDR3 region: CSGGGSSYNEQFF. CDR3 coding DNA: TGCAGCGGGGGCGGGAGCTCCTACAATGAGCAGTTCTTC.

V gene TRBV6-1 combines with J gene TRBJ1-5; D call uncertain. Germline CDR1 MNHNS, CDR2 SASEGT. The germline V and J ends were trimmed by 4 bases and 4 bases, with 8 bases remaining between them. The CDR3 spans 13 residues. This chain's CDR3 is CASSGIANQPQHF. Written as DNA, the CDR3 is TGTGCCAGCAGTGGGATAGCAAATCAGCCCCAGCATTTT.

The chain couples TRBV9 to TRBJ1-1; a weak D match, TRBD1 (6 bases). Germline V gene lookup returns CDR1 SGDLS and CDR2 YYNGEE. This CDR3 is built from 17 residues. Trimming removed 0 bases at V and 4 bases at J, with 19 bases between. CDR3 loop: CASSVGGGPVTTTEAFF. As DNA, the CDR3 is TGTGCCAGCAGCGTAGGTGGGGGCCCGGTTACGACCACTGAAGCTTTCTTT.

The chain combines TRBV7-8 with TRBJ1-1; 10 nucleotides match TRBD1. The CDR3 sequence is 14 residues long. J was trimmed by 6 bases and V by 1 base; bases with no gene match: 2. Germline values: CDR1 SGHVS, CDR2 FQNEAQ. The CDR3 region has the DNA TGTGCCAGCAGCTTAGTTGGGACAGGGGCTGAAGCTTTCTTT. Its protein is CASSLVGTGAEAFF.

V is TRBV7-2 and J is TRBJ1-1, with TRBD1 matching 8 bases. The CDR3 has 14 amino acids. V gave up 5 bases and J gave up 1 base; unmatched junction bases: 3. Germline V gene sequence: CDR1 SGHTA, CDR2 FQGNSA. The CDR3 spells CASSQGARNTEAFF. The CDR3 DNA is TGTGCCAGCAGCCAGGGGGCGCGGAACACTGAAGCTTTCTTT.

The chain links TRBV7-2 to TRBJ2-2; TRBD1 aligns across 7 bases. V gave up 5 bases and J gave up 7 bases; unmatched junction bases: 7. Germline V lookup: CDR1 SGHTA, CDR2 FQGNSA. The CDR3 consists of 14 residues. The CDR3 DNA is TGTGCCAGCAGCCTAAGGGGGCACGGCGGGGAGCTGTTTTTT. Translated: CASSLRGHGGELFF.

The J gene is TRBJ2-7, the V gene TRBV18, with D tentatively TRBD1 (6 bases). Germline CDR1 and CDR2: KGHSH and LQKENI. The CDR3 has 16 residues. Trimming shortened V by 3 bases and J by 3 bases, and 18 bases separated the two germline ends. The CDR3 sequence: CASSPISQGISYEQYF. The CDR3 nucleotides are TGTGCCAGCTCACCCATATCGCAGGGGATAAGCTACGAGCAGTACTTC.

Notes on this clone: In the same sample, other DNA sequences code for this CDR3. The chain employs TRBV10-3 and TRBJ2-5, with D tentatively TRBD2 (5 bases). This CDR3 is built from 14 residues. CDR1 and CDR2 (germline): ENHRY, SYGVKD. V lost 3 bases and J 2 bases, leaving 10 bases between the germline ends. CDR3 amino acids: CAISDPPGQETQYF. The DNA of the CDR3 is TGTGCCATCAGTGACCCACCGGGGCAAGAGACCCAGTACTTC.

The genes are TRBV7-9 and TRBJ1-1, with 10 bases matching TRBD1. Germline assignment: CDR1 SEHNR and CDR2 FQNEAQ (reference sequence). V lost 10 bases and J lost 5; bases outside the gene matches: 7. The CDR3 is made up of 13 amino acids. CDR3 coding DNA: TGTGCCACGGGGAGACAGGGGGCGACTGAAGCTTTCTTT. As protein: CATGRQGATEAFF.

The CDR3 bases are TGTGCCAGCAGTTTTGGACAGGGGGCTGGGGGCTACACCTTC. Protein: CASSFGQGAGGYTF. V and J are TRBV2 and TRBJ1-2, with 11 bases lining up with TRBD1. V trimming: 5 bases; J trimming: 8 bases; junction bases outside the gene matches: 7. This CDR3 is 14 amino acids long. CDR1 is SNHLY and CDR2 is FYNNEI in the germline V gene.

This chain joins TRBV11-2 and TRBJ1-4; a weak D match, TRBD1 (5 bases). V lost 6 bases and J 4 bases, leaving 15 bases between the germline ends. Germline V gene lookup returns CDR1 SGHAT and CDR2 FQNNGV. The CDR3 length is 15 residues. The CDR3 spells CASSRSGTFNEKLFF. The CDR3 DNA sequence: TGTGCCAGCAGTCGATCCGGGACCTTTAATGAAAAACTGTTTTTT.

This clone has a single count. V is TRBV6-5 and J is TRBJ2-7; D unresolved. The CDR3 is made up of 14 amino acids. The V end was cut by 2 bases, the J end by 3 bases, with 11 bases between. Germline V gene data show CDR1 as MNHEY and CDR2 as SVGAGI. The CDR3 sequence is CASSYQPGNYEQYF. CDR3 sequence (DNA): TGTGCCAGCAGTTACCAGCCAGGAAACTACGAGCAGTACTTC.

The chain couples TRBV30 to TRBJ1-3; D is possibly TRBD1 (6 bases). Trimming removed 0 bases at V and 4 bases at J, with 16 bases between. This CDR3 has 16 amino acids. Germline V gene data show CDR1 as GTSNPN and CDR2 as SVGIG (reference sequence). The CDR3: CAWSVRGTGLGNTIYF. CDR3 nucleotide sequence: TGTGCCTGGAGTGTACGGGGCACAGGGTTGGGAAACACCATATATTTT.

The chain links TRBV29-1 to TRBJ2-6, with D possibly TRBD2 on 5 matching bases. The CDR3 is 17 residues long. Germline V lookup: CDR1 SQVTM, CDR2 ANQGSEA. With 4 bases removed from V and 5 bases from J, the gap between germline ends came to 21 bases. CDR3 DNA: TGCAGCGTTGCATCAAAACTAGTACAAAGTCGGGCCAACGTCCTGACTTTC. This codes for CSVASKLVQSRANVLTF.

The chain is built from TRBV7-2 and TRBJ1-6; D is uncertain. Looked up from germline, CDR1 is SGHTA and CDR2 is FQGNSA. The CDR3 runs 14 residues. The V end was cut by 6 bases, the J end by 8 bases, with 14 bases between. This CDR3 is CASRKDGPHSPLHF. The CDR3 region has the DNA TGTGCCAGCAGAAAGGACGGACCACATTCACCCCTCCACTTT.